This T cell receptor beta chain came from a study of shared clonotypes between healthy human individuals. Overall study findings and caveats: The diversity represented, both genetic and in exposure history, was limited by few donors.

Comments on this clone: No antigen is known for it.

Assay: immunoSEQ multiplex PCR; the TCRdb copy retains only in-frame clones and omits some. The data show more than 90,000 clones, with 65% to 70% seen just once and 45% to 50% held by the top ten. Trimming pared 5 bases from V and 6 bases from J, leaving 8 bases between. The germline V gene encodes CDR1 MDHEN and CDR2 SYDVKM. This CDR3 is built from 12 residues. V usage is TRBV28 and J usage is TRBJ2-1; D remains unclear. Specimen: memory CD8+ T cells sorted from blood. Subset: CD45RO+ cells pooled with CCR7-negative TemRA cells. The TCR sequence derives from a man aged 25-40 years in good health. CDR3: CASSPTTNEQFF. Here the CDR3 DNA reads TGTGCCAGCAGTCCTACTACCAATGAGCAGTTCTTC.